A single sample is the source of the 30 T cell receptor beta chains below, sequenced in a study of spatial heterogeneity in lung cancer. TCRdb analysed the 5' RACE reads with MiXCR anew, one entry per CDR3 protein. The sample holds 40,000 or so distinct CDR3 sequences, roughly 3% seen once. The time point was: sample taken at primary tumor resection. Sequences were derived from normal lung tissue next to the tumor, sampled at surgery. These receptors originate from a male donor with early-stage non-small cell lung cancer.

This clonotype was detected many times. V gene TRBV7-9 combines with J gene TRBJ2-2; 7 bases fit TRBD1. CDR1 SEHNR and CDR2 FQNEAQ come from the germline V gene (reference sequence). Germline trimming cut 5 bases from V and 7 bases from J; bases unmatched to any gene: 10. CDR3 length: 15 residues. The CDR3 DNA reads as TGTGCCAGCAGCCTCTACGGGACAGAGGACGGGGAGCTGTTTTTT. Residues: CASSLYGTEDGELFF. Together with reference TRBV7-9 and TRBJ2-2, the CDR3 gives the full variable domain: DTGVSQNPRHKITKRGQNVTFRCDPISEHNRLYWYRQTLGQGPEFLTYFQNEAQLEKSRLLSDRFSAERPKGSFSTLEIQRTEQGDSAMYLCASSLYGTEDGELFFGEGSRLTVL.

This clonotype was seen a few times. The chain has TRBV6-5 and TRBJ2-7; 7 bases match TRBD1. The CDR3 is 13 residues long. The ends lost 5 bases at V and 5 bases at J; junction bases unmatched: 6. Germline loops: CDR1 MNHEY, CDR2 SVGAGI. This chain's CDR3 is CASSRGGEDEQYF. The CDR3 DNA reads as TGTGCCAGCAGTCGAGGGGGCGAAGACGAGCAGTACTTC.

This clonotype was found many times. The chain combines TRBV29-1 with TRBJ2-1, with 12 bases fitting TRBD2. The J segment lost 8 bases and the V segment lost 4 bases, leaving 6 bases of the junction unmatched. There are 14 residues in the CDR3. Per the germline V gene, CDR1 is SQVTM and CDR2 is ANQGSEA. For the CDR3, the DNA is TGCAGCGTTGTTCCTAGCGGGGGGGCGCATGAGCAGTTCTTC. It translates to CSVVPSGGAHEQFF.

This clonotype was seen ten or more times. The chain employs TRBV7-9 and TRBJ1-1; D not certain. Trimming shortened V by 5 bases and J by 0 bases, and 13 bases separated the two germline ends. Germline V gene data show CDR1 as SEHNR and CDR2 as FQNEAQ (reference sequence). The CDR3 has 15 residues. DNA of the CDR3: TGTGCCAGCAGCAACTGGATTACTATGAACACTGAAGCTTTCTTT. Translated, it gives CASSNWITMNTEAFF.

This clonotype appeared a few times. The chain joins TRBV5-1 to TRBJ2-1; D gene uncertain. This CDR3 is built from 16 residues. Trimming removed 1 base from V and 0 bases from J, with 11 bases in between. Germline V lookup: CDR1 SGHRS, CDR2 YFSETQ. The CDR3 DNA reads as TGCGCCAGCAGCTTGTTACCTACCAGCTCCTACAATGAGCAGTTCTTC. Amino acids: CASSLLPTSSYNEQFF.

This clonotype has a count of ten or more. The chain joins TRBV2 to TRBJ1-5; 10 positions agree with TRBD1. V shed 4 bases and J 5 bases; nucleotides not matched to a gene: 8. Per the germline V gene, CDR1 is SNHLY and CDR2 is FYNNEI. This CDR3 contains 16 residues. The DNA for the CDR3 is TGTGCCAGCAGTGGGGATCCGGGACAGGGGCATCAGCCCCAGCATTTT. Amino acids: CASSGDPGQGHQPQHF.

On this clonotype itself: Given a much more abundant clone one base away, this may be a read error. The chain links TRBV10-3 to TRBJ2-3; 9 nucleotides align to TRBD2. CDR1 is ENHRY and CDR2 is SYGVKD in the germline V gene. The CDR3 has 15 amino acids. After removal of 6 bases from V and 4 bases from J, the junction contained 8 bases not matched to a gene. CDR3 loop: CAISNSGSGADTQYF. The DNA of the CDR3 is TGTGCCATCAGCAATAGCGGGAGTGGCGCAGATACGCAGTATTTT.

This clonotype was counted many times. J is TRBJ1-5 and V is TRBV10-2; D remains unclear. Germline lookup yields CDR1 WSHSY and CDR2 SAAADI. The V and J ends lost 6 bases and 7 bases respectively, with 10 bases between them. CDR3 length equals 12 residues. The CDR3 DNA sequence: TGCGCCAGCAGCCCCTCGAAGCAGCCCCAGCATTTT. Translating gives CASSPSKQPQHF.

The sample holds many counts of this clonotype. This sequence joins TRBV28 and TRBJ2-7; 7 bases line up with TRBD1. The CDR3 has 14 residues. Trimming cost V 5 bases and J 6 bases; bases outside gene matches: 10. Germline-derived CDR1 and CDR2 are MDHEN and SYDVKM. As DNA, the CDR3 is TGTGCCAGCAGTCGGGGCGTAGGGACAGTCGAGCAGTACTTC. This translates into CASSRGVGTVEQYF.

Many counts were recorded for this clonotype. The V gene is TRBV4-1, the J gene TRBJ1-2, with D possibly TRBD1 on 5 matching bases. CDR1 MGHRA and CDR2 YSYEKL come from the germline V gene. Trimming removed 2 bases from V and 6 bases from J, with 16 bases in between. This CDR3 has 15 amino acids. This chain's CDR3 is CASSQHIDSYNGYTF. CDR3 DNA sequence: TGCGCCAGCAGCCAACACATAGACAGTTACAATGGCTACACCTTC.

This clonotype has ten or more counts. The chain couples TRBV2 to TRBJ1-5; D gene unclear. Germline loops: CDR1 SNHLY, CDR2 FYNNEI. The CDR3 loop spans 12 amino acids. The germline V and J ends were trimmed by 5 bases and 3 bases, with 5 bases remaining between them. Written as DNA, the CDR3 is TGTGCCAGCAGTCCAGACAATCAGCCCCAGCATTTT. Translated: CASSPDNQPQHF. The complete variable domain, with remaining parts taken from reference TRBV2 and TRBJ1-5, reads EPEVTQTPSHQVTQMGQEVILRCVPISNHLYFYWYRQILGQKVEFLVSFYNNEISEKSEIFDDQFSVERPDGSNFTLKIRSTKLEDSAMYFCASSPDNQPQHFGDGTRLSIL.

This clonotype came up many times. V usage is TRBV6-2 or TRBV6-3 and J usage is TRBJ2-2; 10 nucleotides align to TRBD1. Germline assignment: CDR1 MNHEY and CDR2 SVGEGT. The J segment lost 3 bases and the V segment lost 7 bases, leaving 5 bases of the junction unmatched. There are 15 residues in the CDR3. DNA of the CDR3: TGTGCCAGCAAGACCGGGACAGGGGACACCGGGGAGCTGTTTTTT. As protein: CASKTGTGDTGELFF.

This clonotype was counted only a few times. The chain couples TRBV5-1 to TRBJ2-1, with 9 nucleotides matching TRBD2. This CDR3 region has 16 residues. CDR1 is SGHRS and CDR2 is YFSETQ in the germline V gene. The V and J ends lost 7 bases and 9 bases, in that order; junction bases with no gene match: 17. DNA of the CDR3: TGCGCCAGCGGCGCCCCAGGCAGCGGGGGGCCTGGTGAGCAGTTCTTC. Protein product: CASGAPGSGGPGEQFF.

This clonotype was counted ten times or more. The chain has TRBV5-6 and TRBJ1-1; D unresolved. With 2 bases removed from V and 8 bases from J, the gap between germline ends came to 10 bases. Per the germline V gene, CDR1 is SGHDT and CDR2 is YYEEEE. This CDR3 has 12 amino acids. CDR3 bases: TGTGCCAGCAGCTTCGTTGGGCGAGAAGCTTTCTTT. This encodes CASSFVGREAFF.

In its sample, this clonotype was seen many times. CDR3 region: CSARDPRGGYEQYF. In nucleotides, the CDR3 is TGCAGTGCTAGAGATCCGCGGGGGGGGTACGAGCAGTACTTC. The genes are TRBV20-1 and TRBJ2-7; 9 positions match TRBD2. CDR1 is DFQATT, CDR2 SNEGSKA, per germline (reference sequence). This CDR3 spans 14 amino acids. The V gene end was trimmed by 0 bases and the J gene end by 4 bases; junction bases not matched to a gene: 4.

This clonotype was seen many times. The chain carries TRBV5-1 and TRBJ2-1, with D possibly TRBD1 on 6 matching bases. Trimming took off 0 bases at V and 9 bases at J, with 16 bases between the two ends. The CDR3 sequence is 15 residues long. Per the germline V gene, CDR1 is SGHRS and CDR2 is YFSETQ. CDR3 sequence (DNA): TGCGCCAGCAGCTTGGCCCTCAGGGGCGCCGTTGAGCAGTTCTTC. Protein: CASSLALRGAVEQFF.

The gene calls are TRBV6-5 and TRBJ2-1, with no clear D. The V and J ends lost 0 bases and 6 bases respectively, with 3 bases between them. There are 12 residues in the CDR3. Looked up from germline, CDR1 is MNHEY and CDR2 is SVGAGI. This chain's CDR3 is CASSYSRNEQFF. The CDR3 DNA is TGTGCCAGCAGTTACTCCCGCAATGAGCAGTTCTTC.

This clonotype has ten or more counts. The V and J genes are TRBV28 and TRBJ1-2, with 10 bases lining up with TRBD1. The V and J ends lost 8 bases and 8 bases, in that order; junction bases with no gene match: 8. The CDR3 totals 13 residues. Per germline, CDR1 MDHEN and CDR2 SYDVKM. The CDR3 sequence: CASGTGVMGGYTF. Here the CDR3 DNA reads TGTGCCAGCGGGACAGGGGTAATGGGCGGCTACACCTTC.

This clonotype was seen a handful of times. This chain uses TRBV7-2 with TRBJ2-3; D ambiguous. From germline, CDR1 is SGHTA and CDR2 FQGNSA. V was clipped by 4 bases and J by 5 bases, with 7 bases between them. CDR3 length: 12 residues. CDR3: CASSSFVDTQYF. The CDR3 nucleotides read TGTGCCAGCAGCTCATTTGTAGATACGCAGTATTTT.

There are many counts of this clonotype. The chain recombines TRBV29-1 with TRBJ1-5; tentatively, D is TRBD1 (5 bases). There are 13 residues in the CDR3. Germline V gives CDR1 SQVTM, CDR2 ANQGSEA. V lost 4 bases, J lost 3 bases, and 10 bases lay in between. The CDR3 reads CSVGRGPNQPQHF. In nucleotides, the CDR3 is TGCAGCGTTGGTAGGGGCCCCAATCAGCCCCAGCATTTT. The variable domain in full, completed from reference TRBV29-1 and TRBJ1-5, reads SAVISQKPSRDICQRGTSLTIQCQVDSQVTMMFWYRQQPGQSLTLIATANQGSEATYESGFVIDKFPISRPNLTFSTLTVSNMSPEDSSIYLCSVGRGPNQPQHFGDGTRLSIL.

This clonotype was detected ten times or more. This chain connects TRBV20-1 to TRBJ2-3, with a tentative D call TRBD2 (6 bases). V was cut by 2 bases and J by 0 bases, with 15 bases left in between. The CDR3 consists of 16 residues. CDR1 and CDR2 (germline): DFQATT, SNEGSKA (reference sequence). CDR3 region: CSARTLLAASTDTQYF. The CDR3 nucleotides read TGCAGTGCTAGAACCCTACTAGCTGCTAGCACAGATACGCAGTATTTT.

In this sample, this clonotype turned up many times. The CDR3, as DNA: TGTGCCAGCAGTTCCTCCGGGACAGGGACCCACAATGAGCAGTTCTTC. It codes for CASSSSGTGTHNEQFF. V gene TRBV28 combines with J gene TRBJ2-1, with 9 positions matching TRBD1. V trimming: 4 bases; J trimming: 5 bases; junction bases outside the gene matches: 9. CDR3 size: 16 residues. The germline V gene has CDR1 MDHEN and CDR2 SYDVKM.

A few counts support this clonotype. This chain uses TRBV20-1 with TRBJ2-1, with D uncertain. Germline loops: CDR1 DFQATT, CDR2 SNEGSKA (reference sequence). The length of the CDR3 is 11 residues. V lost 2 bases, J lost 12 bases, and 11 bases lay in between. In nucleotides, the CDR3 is TGCAGTGCTAGAATAAGGGTTTTGCAGTTCTTC. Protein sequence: CSARIRVLQFF.

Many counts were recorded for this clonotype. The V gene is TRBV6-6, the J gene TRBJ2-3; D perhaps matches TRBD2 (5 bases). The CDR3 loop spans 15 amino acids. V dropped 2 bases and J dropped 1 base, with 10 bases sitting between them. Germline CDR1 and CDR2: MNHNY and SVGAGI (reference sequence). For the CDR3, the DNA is TGTGCCAGCAGTTACCCGTGGGGAGGCACAGATACGCAGTATTTT. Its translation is CASSYPWGGTDTQYF.

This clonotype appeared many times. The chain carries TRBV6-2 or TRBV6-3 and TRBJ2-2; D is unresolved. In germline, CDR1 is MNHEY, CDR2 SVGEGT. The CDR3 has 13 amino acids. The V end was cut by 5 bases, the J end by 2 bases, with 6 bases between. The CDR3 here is CASSNTNTGELFF. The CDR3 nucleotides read TGTGCCAGCAGTAACACAAACACCGGGGAGCTGTTTTTT.

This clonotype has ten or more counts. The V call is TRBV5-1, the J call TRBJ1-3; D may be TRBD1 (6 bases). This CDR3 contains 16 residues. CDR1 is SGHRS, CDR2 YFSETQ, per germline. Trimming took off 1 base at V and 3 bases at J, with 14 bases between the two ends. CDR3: CASSLYGTHRGNTIYF. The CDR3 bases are TGCGCCAGCAGCTTGTATGGGACACACCGTGGAAACACCATATATTTT.

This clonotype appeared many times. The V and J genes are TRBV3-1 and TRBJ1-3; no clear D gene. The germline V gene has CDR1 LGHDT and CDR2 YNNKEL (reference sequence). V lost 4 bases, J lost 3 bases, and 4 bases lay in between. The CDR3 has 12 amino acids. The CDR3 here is CASSPHGNTIYF. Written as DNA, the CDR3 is TGTGCCAGCAGCCCCCATGGAAACACCATATATTTT.

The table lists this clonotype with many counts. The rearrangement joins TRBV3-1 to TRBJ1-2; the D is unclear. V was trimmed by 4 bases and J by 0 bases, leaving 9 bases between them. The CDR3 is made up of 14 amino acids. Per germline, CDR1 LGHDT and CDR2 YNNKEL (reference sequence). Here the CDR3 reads CASSRTGPNYGYTF. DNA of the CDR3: TGTGCCAGCAGCCGGACGGGTCCTAACTATGGCTACACCTTC. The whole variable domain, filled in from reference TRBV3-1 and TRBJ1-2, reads DTAVSQTPKYLVTQMGNDKSIKCEQNLGHDTMYWYKQDSKKFLKIMFSYNNKELIINETVPNRFSPKSPDKAHLNLHINSLELGDSAVYFCASSRTGPNYGYTFGSGTRLTVV.

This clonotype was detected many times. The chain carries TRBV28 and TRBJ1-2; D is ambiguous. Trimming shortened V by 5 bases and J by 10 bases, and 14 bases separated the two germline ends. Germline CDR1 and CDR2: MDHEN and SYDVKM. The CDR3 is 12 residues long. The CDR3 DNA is TGTGCCAGCAGTCCACTGCAGCCGCTCTACACCTTC. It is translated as CASSPLQPLYTF.

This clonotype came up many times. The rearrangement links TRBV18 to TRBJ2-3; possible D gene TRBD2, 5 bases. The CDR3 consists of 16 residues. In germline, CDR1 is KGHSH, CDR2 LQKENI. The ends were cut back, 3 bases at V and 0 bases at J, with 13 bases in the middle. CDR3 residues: CASSPRLAGSTDTQYF. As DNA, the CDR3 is TGTGCCAGCTCACCCCGGCTAGCCGGGAGCACAGATACGCAGTATTTT. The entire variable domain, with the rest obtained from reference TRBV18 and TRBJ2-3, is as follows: NAGVMQNPRHLVRRRGQEARLRCSPMKGHSHVYWYRQLPEEGLKFMVYLQKENIIDESGMPKERFSAEFPKEGPSILRIQQVVRGDSAAYFCASSPRLAGSTDTQYFGPGTRLTVL.